This section outlines one TCR beta chain sequence together with its context. Its antigen is still unknown. The CDR3 consists of 14 residues. The germline V gene encodes CDR1 SNHLY and CDR2 FYNNEI. These data belong to a study of monozygotic twins with inflammatory bowel disease. Study-level points and caveats: TCRbeta diversity (inverse Simpson) was lower in IBD patients than in healthy co-twins.

The UMIs carried a 6-nucleotide sample barcode, and they were added by template switching. cDNA encoding TCRalpha and TCRbeta underwent two nested PCRs of approximately 17 and 9 cycles, each of which was followed by bead purification. TCRdb re-called the 5' RACE reads and gives one entry per CDR3 protein, without DNA. This sample's table has a few hundred thousand distinct CDR3 sequences. The material sequenced was blood. The chain combines TRBV2 with TRBJ2-7; with no DNA, the TCRdb D assignment of TRBD2 cannot be verified. This sequence originates from a human donor with ulcerative colitis or Crohn's disease, or a healthy co-twin of an affected twin (not recorded which). CDR3 region: CASSAAGRPYEQYF.